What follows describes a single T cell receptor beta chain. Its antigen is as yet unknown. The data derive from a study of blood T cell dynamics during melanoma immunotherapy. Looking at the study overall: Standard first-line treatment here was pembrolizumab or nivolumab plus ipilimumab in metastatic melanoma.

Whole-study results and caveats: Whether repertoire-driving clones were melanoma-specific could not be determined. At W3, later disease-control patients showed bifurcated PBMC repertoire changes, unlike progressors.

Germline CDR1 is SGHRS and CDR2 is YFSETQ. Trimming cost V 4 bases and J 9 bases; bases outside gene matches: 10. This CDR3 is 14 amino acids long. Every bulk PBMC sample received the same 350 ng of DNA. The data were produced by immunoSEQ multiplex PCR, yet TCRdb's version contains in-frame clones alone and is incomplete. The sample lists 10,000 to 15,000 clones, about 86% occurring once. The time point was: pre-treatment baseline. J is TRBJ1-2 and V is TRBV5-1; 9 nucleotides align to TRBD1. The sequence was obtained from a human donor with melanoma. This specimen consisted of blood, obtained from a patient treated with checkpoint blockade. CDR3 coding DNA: TGCGCCAGCAGCCCGACTGGACAGGGGATAAGCTACACCTTC. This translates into CASSPTGQGISYTF.